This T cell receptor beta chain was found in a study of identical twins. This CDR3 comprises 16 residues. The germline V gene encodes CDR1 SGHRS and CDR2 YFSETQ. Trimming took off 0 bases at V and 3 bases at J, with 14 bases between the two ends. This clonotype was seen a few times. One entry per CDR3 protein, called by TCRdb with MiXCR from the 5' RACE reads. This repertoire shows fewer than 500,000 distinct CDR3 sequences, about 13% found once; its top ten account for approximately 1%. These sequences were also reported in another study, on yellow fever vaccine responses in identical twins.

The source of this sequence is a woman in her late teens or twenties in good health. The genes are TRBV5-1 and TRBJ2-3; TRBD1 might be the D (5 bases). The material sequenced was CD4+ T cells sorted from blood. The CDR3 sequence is CASSLGTREGTDTQYF. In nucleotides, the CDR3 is TGCGCCAGCAGCTTGGGGACCAGGGAAGGTACAGATACGCAGTATTTT.